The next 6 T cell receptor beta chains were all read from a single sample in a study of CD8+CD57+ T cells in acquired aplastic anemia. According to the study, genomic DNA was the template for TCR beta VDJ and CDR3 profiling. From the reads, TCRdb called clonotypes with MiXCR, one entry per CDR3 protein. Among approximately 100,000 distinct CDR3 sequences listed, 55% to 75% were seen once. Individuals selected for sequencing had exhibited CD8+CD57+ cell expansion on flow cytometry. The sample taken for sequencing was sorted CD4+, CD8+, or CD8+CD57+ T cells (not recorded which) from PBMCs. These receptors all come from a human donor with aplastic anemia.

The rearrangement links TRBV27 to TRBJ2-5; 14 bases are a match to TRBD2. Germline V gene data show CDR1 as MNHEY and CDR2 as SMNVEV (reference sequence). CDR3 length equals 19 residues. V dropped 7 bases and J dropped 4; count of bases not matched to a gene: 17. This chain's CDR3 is CASKTLLTSGRAEGETQYF. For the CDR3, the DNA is TGTGCCAGCAAAACCCTATTGACTAGCGGGAGGGCGGAGGGAGAGACCCAGTACTTC.

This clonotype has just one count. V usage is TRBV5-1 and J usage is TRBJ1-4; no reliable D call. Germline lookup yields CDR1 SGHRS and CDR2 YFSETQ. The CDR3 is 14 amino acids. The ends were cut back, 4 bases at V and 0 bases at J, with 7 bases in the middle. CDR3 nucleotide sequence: TGCGCCAGCAGCGCCGACGCAACTAATGAAAAACTGTTTTTT. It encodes CASSADATNEKLFF.

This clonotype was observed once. CDR3 coding DNA: TGCAGTGCTATCGGACAGACGACCTACGAGCAGTACTTC. This sequence encodes CSAIGQTTYEQYF. The V gene is TRBV20-1, the J gene TRBJ2-7, with D possibly TRBD1 on 6 matching bases. Deletions cut 4 bases from V and 2 bases from J, with 12 bases between. The germline gives CDR1 DFQATT, CDR2 SNEGSKA (reference sequence). This CDR3 contains 13 residues.

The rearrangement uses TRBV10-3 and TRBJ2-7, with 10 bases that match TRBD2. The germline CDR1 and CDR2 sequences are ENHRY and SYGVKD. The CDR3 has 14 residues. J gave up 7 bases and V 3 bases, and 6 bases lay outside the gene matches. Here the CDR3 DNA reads TGTGCCATCAGTGACCCACAGCGGGGGGGGGAGCAGTACTTC. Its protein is CAISDPQRGGEQYF.

The CDR3 region has the DNA TGTGCCAGCAGCCCGGGTTTTGGACAGGGAACCTACGAGCAGTACTTC. Its protein product is CASSPGFGQGTYEQYF. V gene TRBV9 combines with J gene TRBJ2-7; 8 bases align to TRBD1. The CDR3 covers 16 residues. Looked up from germline, CDR1 is SGDLS and CDR2 is YYNGEE. The junction had 11 bases not matched to a gene; V was cut back by 4 bases and J by 2 bases.

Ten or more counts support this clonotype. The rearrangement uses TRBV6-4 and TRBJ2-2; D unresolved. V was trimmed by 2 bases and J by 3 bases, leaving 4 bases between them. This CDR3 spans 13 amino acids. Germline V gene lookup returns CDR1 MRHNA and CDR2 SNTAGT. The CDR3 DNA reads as TGTGCCAGCAGTGACAGGGACACCGGGGAGCTGTTTTTT. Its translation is CASSDRDTGELFF.